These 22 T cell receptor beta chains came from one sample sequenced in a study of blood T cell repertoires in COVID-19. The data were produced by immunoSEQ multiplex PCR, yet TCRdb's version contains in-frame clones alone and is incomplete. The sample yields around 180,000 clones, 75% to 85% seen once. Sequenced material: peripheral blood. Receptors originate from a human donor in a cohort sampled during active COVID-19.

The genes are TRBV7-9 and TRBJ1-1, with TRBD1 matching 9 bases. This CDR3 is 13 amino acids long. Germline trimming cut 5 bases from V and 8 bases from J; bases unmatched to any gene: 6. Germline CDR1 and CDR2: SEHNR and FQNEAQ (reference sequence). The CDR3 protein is CASSPTGGGEAFF. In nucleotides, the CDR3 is TGTGCCAGCAGCCCTACAGGGGGCGGGGAAGCTTTCTTT.

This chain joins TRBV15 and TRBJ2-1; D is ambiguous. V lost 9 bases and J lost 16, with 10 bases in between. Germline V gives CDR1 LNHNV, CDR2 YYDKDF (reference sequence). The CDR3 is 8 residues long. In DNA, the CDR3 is TGTGCCACTAGGAGTGGATTCTTC. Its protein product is CATRSGFF.

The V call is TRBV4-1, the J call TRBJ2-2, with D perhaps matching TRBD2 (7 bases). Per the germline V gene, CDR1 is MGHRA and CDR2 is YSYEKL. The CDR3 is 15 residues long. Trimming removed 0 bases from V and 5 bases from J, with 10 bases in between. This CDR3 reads CASSQEQGGTGELFF. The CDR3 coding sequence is TGCGCCAGCAGCCAAGAACAGGGAGGGACCGGGGAGCTGTTTTTT.

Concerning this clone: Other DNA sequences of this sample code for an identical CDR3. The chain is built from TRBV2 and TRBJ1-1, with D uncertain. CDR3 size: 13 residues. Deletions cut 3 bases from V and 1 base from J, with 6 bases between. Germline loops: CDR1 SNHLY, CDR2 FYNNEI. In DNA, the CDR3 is TGTGCCAGCAGTGAGAGACAGAACACTGAAGCTTTCTTT. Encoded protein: CASSERQNTEAFF.

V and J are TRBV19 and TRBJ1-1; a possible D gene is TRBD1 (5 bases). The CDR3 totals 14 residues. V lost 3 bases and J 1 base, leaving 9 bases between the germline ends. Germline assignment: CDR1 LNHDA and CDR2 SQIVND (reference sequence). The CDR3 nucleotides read TGTGCCAGTAGTATCAGGGTGAGGAACACTGAAGCTTTCTTT. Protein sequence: CASSIRVRNTEAFF.

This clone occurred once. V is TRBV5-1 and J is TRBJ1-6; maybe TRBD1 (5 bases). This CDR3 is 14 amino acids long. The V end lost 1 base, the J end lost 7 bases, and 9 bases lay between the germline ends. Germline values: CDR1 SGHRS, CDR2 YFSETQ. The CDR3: CASSLPQANSPLHF. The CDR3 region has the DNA TGCGCCAGCAGCTTGCCACAGGCAAATTCACCCCTCCACTTT.

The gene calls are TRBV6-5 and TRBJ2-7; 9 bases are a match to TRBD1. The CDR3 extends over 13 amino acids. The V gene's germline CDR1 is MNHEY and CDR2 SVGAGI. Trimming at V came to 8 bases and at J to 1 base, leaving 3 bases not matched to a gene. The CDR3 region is CASWGTGSYEQYF. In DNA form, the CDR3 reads TGTGCCAGCTGGGGGACAGGGTCCTACGAGCAGTACTTC.

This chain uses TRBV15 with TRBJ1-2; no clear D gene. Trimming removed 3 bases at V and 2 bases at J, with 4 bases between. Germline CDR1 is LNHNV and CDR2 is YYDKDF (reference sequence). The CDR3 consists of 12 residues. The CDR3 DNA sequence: TGTGCCACCAGCAGGGAGAACTATGGCTACACCTTC. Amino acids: CATSRENYGYTF.

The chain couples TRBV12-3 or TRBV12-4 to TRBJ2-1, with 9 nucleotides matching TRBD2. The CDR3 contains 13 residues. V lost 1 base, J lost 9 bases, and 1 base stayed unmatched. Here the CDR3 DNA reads TGTGCCAGCAGTTTAGGTAGCGGGGGTGAGCAGTTCTTC. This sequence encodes CASSLGSGGEQFF.

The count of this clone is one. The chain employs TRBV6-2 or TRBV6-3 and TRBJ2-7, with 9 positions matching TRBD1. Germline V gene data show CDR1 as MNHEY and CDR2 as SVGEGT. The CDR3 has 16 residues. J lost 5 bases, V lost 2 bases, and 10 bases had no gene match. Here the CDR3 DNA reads TGTGCCAGCAGTTACCGTATCGGGACAGGGACAAACGAGCAGTACTTC. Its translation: CASSYRIGTGTNEQYF.

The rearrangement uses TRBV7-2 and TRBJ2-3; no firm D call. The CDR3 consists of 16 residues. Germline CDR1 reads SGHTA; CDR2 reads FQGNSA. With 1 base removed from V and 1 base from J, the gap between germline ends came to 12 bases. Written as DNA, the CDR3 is TGTGCCAGCAGCTTAGTCTCCTCCCAGGGCACAGATACGCAGTATTTT. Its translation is CASSLVSSQGTDTQYF.

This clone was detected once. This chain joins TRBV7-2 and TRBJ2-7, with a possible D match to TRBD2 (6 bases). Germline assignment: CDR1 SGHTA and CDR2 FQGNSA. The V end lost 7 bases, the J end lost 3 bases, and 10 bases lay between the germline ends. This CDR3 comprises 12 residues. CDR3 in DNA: TGTGCCAGCACGGGAGATCACTACGAGCAGTACTTC. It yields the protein CASTGDHYEQYF.

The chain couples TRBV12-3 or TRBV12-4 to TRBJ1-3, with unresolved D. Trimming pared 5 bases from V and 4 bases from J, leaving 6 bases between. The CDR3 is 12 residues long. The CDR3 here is CASSEAGNTIYF. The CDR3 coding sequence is TGTGCCAGCAGTGAAGCAGGAAACACCATATATTTT.

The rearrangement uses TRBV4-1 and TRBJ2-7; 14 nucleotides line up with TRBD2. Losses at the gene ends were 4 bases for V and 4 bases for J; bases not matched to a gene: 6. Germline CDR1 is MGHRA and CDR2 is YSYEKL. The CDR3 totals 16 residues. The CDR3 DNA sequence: TGCGCCAGCAGCCTGGGACTAGCGGGAGAAGGGTACGAGCAGTACTTC. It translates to CASSLGLAGEGYEQYF.

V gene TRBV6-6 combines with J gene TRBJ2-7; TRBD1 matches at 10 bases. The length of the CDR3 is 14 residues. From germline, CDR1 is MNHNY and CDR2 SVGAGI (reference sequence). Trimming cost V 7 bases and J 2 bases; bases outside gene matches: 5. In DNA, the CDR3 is TGTGCCAGCACCTACGGGACAGGGGCCTACGAGCAGTACTTC. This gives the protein CASTYGTGAYEQYF.

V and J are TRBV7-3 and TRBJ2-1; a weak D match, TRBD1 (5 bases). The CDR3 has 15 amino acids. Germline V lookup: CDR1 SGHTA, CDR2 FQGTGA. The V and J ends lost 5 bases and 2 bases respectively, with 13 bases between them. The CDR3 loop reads CASSPTRGAYNEQFF. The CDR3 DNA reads TGTGCCAGCAGCCCCACAAGGGGCGCCTACAATGAGCAGTTCTTC.

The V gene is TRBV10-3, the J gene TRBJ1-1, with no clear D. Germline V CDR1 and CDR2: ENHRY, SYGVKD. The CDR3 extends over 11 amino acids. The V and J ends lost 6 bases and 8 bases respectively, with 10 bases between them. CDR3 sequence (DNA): TGTGCCATCAGCGAGGAGGGAGAAGCTTTCTTT. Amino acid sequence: CAISEEGEAFF.

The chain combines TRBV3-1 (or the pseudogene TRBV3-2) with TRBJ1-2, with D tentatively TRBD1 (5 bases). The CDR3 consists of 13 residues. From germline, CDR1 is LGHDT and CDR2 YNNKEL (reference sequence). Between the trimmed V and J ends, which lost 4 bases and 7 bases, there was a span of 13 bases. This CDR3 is CASSPLSGGGYTF. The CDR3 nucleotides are TGTGCCAGCAGCCCCCTTTCGGGGGGTGGCTACACCTTC.

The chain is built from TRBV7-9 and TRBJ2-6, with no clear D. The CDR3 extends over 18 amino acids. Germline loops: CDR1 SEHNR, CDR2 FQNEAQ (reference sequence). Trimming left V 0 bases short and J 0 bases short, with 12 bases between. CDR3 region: CASSLASRRLSGANVLTF. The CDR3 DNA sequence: TGTGCCAGCAGCTTAGCGTCTAGGCGGCTCTCTGGGGCCAACGTCCTGACTTTC.

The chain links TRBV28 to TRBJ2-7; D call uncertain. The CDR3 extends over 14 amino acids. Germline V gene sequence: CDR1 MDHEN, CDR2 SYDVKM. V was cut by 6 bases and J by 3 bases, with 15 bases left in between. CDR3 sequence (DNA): TGTGCCAGCAGCTTACCCCCAGGTCGCTACGAGCAGTACTTC. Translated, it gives CASSLPPGRYEQYF.

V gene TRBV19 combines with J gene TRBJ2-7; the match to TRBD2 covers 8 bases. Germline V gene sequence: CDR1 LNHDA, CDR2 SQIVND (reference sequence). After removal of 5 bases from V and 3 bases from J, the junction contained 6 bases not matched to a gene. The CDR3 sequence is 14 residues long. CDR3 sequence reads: CASSPGLGDYEQYF. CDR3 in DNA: TGTGCCAGTAGTCCGGGACTAGGGGACTACGAGCAGTACTTC.

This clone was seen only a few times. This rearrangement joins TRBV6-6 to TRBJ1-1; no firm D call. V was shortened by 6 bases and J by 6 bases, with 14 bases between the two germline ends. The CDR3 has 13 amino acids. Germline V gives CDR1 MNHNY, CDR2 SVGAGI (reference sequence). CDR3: CASREGRDPEAFF. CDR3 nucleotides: TGTGCCAGCAGGGAGGGTCGTGATCCTGAAGCTTTCTTT.